This T cell receptor (beta chain) was captured in a study of blood T cell repertoires in COVID-19. As handled by the study authors: Amplification of reference gene primers provided the estimated nucleated cell counts. The table came from immunoSEQ multiplex PCR; TCRdb's copy has only in-frame clones and leaves some out. V, J and clone size are those of that table, while D and trimming were read from the DNA. The table records over 400,000 clones, around nine tenths of them present only once. Sequencing was done on a sample of peripheral blood. The sequence came from a woman between 50 and 59 years old with COVID-19, enrolled during active disease.

The CDR3 sequence is CASSTGELPLGAFF. The CDR3 DNA sequence: TGCGCCAGCAGCACCGGAGAGCTCCCTCTGGGAGCTTTCTTT. This rearrangement joins TRBV5-1 to TRBJ1-1; D is ambiguous. This CDR3 is 14 amino acids long. Trimming took off 4 bases at V and 10 bases at J, with 20 bases between the two ends. In germline, CDR1 is SGHRS, CDR2 YFSETQ. The full variable domain, rest sourced from reference TRBV5-1 and TRBJ1-1, is KAGVTQTPRYLIKTRGQQVTLSCSPISGHRSVSWYQQTPGQGLQFLFEYFSETQRNKGNFPGRFSGRQFSNSRSEMNVSTLELGDSALYLCASSTGELPLGAFFGQGTRLTVV.